This TCR beta chain was found in a study of T cell changes during pregnancy in multiple sclerosis. Data came from immunoSEQ multiplex PCR; TCRdb stores just in-frame clones and leaves some out. The sample includes about 120,000 clones, about 93% seen only once; the top ten take approximately 6.2%. This CDR3 spans 17 amino acids. V trimming: 3 bases; J trimming: 5 bases; junction bases outside the gene matches: 7. Germline V lookup: CDR1 LNHDA, CDR2 SQIVND (reference sequence). The material sequenced was peripheral blood, taken before pregnancy. This TCR came from a female donor with multiple sclerosis, enrolled in a pregnancy study. The chain recombines TRBV19 with TRBJ2-5; TRBD2 matches 15 bases. Here the CDR3 DNA reads TGTGCCAGTAGTATCGGACTAGCGGGGGGGCAAGGGGAGACCCAGTACTTC. The encoded protein is CASSIGLAGGQGETQYF. The complete variable domain, with remaining parts taken from reference TRBV19 and TRBJ2-5, reads DGGITQSPKYLFRKEGQNVTLSCEQNLNHDAMYWYRQDPGQGLRLIYYSQIVNDFQKGDIAEGYSVSREKKESFPLTVTSAQKNPTAFYLCASSIGLAGGQGETQYFGPGTRLLVL.